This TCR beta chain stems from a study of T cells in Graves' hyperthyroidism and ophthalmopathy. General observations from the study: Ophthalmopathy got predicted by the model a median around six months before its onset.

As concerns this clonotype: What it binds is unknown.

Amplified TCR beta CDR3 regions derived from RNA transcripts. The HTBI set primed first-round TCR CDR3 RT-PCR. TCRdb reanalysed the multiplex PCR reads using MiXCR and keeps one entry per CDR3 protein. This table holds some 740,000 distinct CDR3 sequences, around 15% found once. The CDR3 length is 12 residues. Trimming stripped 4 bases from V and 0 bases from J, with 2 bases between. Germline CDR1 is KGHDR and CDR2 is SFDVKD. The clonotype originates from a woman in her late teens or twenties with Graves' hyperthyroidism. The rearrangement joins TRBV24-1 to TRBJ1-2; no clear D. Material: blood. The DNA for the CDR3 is TGTGCCACCAGTGAATCTAACTATGGCTACACCTTC. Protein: CATSESNYGYTF.